The 11 T cell receptor beta chains below were found in one sample sequenced in a study of T-cell reconstitution after alpha-beta-depleted transplantation in children. TCRbeta library construction was performed incorporating unique molecular identifiers. MiXCR was run by TCRdb on the PCR reads, yielding one entry per CDR3 protein. The sample lists about 500,000 distinct CDR3 sequences; around a third were seen once. This material consisted of PBMCs from the stem cell graft donor, taken from the stem cell graft. Every receptor here comes from a human donor who donated a stem cell graft to a child with aplastic anemia.

There are a few counts of this clonotype. The chain links TRBV29-1 to TRBJ2-1; the D gene could be TRBD1 or TRBD2 (6 bases each). CDR3 length: 10 residues. Germline V gives CDR1 SQVTM, CDR2 ANQGSEA. V was shortened by 7 bases and J by 10 bases, with 11 bases between the two germline ends. DNA for the CDR3: TGCAGCGCCGGGGGCGCCGAGCAGTTCTTC. Its protein is CSAGGAEQFF.

V is TRBV3-1 and J is TRBJ2-2; D unresolved. Looked up from germline, CDR1 is LGHDT and CDR2 is YNNKEL (reference sequence). CDR3 length: 13 amino acids. V was clipped by 2 bases and J by 2 bases, with 3 bases between them. Here the CDR3 reads CASSQPNTGELFF. CDR3 nucleotide sequence: TGTGCCAGCAGCCAACCAAACACCGGGGAGCTGTTTTTT.

The chain couples TRBV7-2 to TRBJ2-2; 8 positions agree with TRBD2. Germline lookup yields CDR1 SGHTA and CDR2 FQGNSA. The length of the CDR3 is 16 residues. The trim removed 5 bases at V and 1 base at J, leaving 6 bases unmatched. This CDR3 reads CASSPLSGGNTGELFF. In DNA, the CDR3 is TGTGCCAGCAGCCCCCTAAGCGGGGGGAACACCGGGGAGCTGTTTTTT. Together with reference TRBV7-2 and TRBJ2-2, the CDR3 gives the full variable domain: GAGVSQSPSNKVTEKGKDVELRCDPISGHTALYWYRQSLGQGLEFLIYFQGNSAPDKSGLPSDRFSAERTGGSVSTLTIQRTQQEDSAVYLCASSPLSGGNTGELFFGEGSRLTVL.

V and J are TRBV4-1 and TRBJ2-7; D is undetermined. Trimming pared 0 bases from V and 3 bases from J, leaving 9 bases between. Germline loops: CDR1 MGHRA, CDR2 YSYEKL. This CDR3 has 14 residues. Written as DNA, the CDR3 is TGCGCCAGCAGCCAAGATCTGGACCGCTACGAGCAGTACGTC. Translation: CASSQDLDRYEQYV.

The chain employs TRBV29-1 and TRBJ2-1, with 11 nucleotides matching TRBD2. Germline trimming cut 1 base from V and 7 bases from J; bases unmatched to any gene: 9. This CDR3 has 16 residues. The germline V gene has CDR1 SQVTM and CDR2 ANQGSEA. The CDR3 DNA follows: TGCAGCGTTGAAGGTTTAGCGGGAGGGCCGAGGAATGAGCAGTTCTTC. This sequence encodes CSVEGLAGGPRNEQFF.

This clonotype was detected only a few times. The V call is TRBV20-1, the J call TRBJ2-3, with a tentative D call TRBD2 (5 bases). Per the germline V gene, CDR1 is DFQATT and CDR2 is SNEGSKA (reference sequence). V lost 0 bases and J lost 2, with 9 bases in between. This CDR3 spans 14 amino acids. CDR3 in DNA: TGCAGTGCTAGAGATTCGGGGTACACAGATACGCAGTATTTT. Its translation is CSARDSGYTDTQYF.

This clonotype was detected only a few times. The V and J genes are TRBV15 and TRBJ1-2; 8 bases are a match to TRBD1. The CDR3 has 18 amino acids. Germline CDR1 and CDR2: LNHNV and YYDKDF (reference sequence). The V segment lost 0 bases and the J segment 8 bases; nucleotides outside the gene matches: 17. The CDR3 DNA reads as TGTGCCACCAGCAGAGATCATCCTAGGGACAGGTCCCGTGGGGGCTACACCTTC. This translates into CATSRDHPRDRSRGGYTF. Drawing the rest from reference TRBV15 and TRBJ1-2, the complete variable domain is DAMVIQNPRYQVTQFGKPVTLSCSQTLNHNVMYWYQQKSSQAPKLLFHYYDKDFNNEADTPDNFQSRRPNTSFCFLDIRSPGLGDTAMYLCATSRDHPRDRSRGGYTFGSGTRLTVV.

This clonotype was seen only a few times. J is TRBJ1-1 and V is TRBV30; no reliable D call. Germline assignment: CDR1 GTSNPN and CDR2 SVGIG (reference sequence). The CDR3 consists of 12 residues. V gave up 2 bases and J gave up 8 bases, with 12 bases separating them. The chain's CDR3 is CAWSPRQREAFF. The CDR3 DNA reads TGTGCCTGGAGTCCCCGACAACGAGAAGCTTTCTTT.

V usage is TRBV3-1 and J usage is TRBJ1-4; the D is unclear. Germline loops: CDR1 LGHDT, CDR2 YNNKEL (reference sequence). The V and J ends lost 0 bases and 8 bases respectively, with 7 bases between them. The CDR3 runs 13 residues. This chain's CDR3 is CASSQDLREKLFF. The CDR3 DNA sequence: TGTGCCAGCAGCCAAGATCTGAGGGAAAAACTGTTTTTT.

This clonotype was recorded a few times. The chain uses TRBV6-5 and TRBJ2-2; 11 bases are shared with TRBD2. The germline V gene encodes CDR1 MNHEY and CDR2 SVGAGI. Trimming took 4 bases from V and 3 from J; bases not matched to a gene: 4. This CDR3 is built from 16 residues. The CDR3 region is CASSSGTSGYTGELFF. CDR3 nucleotide sequence: TGTGCCAGCAGTTCCGGGACTAGCGGATACACCGGGGAGCTGTTTTTT.

The V gene is TRBV4-3, the J gene TRBJ1-1, with TRBD1 matching over 12 bases. The CDR3 spans 15 residues. The germline CDR1 and CDR2 sequences are LGHNA and YSLEER. With 3 bases clipped from V and 7 bases from J, the junction kept 6 bases outside the gene matches. The CDR3 protein is CASSQGTGGAGEAFF. The DNA of the CDR3 is TGCGCCAGCAGCCAGGGGACAGGGGGCGCGGGTGAAGCTTTCTTT.